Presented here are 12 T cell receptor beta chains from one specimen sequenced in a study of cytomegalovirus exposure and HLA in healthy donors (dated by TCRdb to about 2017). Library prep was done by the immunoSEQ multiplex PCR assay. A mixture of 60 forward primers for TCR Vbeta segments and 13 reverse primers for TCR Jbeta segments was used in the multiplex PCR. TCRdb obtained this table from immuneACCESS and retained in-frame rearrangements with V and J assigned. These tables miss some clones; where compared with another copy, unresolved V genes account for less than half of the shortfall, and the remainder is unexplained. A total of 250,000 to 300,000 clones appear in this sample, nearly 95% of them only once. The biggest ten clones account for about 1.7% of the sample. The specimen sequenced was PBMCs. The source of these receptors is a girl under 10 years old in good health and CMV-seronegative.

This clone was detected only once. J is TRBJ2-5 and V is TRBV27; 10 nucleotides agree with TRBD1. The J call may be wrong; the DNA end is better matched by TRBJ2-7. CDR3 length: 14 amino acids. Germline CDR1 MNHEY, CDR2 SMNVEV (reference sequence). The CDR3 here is CASRPGQGRFEQYF. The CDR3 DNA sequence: TGTGCCAGCAGACCGGGACAGGGGAGATTCGAGCAGTACTTC.

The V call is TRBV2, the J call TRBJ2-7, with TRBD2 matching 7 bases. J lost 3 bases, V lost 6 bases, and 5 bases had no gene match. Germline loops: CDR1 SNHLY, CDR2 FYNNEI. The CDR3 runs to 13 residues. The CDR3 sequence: CASRRDYIYEQYF. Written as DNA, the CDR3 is TGTGCCAGCAGACGGGACTATATCTACGAGCAGTACTTC.

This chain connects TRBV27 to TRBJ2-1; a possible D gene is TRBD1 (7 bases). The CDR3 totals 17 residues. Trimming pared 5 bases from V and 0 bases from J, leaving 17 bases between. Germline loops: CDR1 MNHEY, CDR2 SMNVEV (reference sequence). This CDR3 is CASSPGGRGSSYNEQFF. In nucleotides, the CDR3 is TGTGCCAGCAGTCCAGGGGGGAGAGGGAGCTCCTACAATGAGCAGTTCTTC.

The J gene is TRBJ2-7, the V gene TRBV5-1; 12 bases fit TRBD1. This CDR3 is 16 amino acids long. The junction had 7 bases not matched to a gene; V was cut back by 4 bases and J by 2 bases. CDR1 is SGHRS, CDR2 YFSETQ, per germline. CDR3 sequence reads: CASSLGQGAPTYEQYF. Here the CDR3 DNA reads TGCGCCAGCAGCCTGGGACAGGGGGCGCCGACCTACGAGCAGTACTTC.

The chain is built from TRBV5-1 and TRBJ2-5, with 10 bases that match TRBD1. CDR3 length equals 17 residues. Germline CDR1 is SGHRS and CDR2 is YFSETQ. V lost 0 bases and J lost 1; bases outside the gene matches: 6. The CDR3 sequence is CASSLGGRQGAQETQYF. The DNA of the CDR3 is TGCGCCAGCAGCTTGGGAGGGCGACAGGGGGCCCAAGAGACCCAGTACTTC.

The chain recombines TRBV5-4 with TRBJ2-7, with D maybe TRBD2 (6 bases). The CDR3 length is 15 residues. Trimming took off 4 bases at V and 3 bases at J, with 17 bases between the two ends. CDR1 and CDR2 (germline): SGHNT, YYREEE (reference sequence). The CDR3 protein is CASSRLGYGFYEQYF. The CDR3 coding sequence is TGTGCCAGCAGCCGACTAGGGTACGGCTTCTACGAGCAGTACTTC.

CDR3 protein: CASSPGTSGTDTQYF. The CDR3 DNA sequence: TGTGCCAGCTCACCCGGGACTAGCGGCACAGATACGCAGTATTTT. This sequence joins TRBV18 and TRBJ2-3; 10 bases align to TRBD2. The CDR3 length is 15 residues. Looked up from germline, CDR1 is KGHSH and CDR2 is LQKENI. V was pared by 3 bases and J by 1 base, with 1 base of the junction left unmatched.

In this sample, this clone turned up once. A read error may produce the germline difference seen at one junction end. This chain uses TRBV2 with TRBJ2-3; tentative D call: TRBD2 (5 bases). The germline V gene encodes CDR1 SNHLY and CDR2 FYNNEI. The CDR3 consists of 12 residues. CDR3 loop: CASKGDTDMQYF. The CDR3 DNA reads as TGTGCCAGCAAGGGAGACACAGATATGCAGTATTTT.

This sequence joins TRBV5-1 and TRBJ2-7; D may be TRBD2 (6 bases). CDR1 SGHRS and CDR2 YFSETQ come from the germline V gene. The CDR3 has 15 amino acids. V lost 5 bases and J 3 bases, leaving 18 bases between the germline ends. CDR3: CASREGPLEFYEQYF. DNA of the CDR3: TGCGCCAGCAGGGAGGGTCCCCTCGAATTCTACGAGCAGTACTTC. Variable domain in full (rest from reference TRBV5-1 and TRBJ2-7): KAGVTQTPRYLIKTRGQQVTLSCSPISGHRSVSWYQQTPGQGLQFLFEYFSETQRNKGNFPGRFSGRQFSNSRSEMNVSTLELGDSALYLCASREGPLEFYEQYFGPGTRLTVT.

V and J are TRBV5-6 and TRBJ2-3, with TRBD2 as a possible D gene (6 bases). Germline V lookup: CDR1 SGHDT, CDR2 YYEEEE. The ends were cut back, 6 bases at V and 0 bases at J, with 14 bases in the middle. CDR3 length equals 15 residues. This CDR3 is CASTQPGTSTDTQYF. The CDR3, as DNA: TGTGCCAGCACCCAACCGGGGACTAGCACAGATACGCAGTATTTT.

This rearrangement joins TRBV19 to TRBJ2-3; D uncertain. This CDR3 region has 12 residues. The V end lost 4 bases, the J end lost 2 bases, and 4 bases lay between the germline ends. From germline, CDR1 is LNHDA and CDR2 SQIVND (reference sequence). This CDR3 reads CASSTHTDTQYF. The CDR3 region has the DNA TGTGCCAGTAGTACACACACAGATACGCAGTATTTT.

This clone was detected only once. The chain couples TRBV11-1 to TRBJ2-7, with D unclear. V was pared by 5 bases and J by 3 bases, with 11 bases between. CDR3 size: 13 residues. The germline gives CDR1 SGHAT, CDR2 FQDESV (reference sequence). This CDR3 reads CASSASPGYEQYF. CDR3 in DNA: TGTGCCAGCAGCGCCAGCCCGGGCTACGAGCAGTACTTC.